Detailed here is one T cell receptor (beta chain). This clone was seen a few times. Its antigen is currently not known. Base qualities are not provided; no much larger clone lies one nucleotide away. Library method: the immunoSEQ multiplex PCR assay. For the multiplex PCR, a mixture combining 60 forward primers for TCR Vbeta segments and 13 reverse primers for TCR Jbeta segments was used. A multiplex PCR assay on genomic DNA amplified the CDR3 region of rearranged TCR beta genes. On the Illumina HiSeq System, the amplified TCR beta libraries were sequenced as 87-base-pair reads. In the paper's pipeline: Across the 600 to 700 repertoires, a later analysis counted about 81 million unique TCR beta chains, about 10 million of which were shared by at least two donors. Raw reads were error-corrected and collapsed into unique sequences by a nearest-neighbor algorithm in which closely related sequences were merged to remove PCR and sequencing errors. CDR3 sequences were aligned to IMGT reference sequences to assign V, D and J gene segments. For a sequence to be retained, a match of at least six nucleotides to both a V gene segment and a J gene segment was required. A rearrangement was called productive if the CDR3 had no stop codons and remained in frame with V and J, and every other rearrangement was called non-productive. CDR3 was defined by IMGT convention, running from the second conserved V-encoded cysteine to the conserved J-encoded phenylalanine. In an earlier analysis of 550 to 650 of the donors, sequences lacking an unambiguous match to a single V gene segment were excluded. In an earlier analysis of a few hundred of the donors, V segments were called functional above 56.7% productive rearrangements and were called segregating when the between-donor standard deviation exceeded 5%. A statistical classification framework was developed to diagnose cytomegalovirus status using the catalog of TCR beta chain sequences. In a later analysis, TCR nucleotide sequences were compared against IMGT/GENE-DB human TR gene sequences so that V and J genes could be assigned. A later analysis assigned CDR3 sequences and most-parsimonious VDJ recombination scenarios with the TCRdist pipeline. In a later analysis, every TCR beta chain was defined by the combination of its CDR3 amino acid sequence and its V-gene family, and reads without a unique V-gene family were dropped. To address suspected cross-contamination and a sequencing artifact, a later analysis removed roughly 580 highly shared, low-generation-probability nucleotide sequences. For each public chain, a later analysis derived a clonal expansion index from normalized ranks of inferred template counts within each repertoire. Generation probabilities in a later analysis came from a VDJ recombination model fitted to out-of-frame rearrangements, and those results were checked against IGoR. In a later analysis, hypergeometric tests were used to score TCR-TCR, TCR-HLA and TCR-CMV co-occurrence, with a repertoire-size bias correction applied to TCR pairs. In a later analysis, false discovery rates were estimated by permuting HLA or CMV assignments 20 times. A later analysis grouped co-occurring TCRs with DBSCAN, adding TCRdist sequence similarity when clustering within HLA-allele-positive subsets. Repertoires with fewer than 30,000 or more than 120,000 public chains were left out of co-occurrence clustering, as were about five repertoires with anomalous nucleotide sharing. This immuneACCESS table, as held by TCRdb, lists in-frame sequences with V and J called but not all clones. Of the missing ones, under half trace to an unresolved V gene in checked studies; the others have no known cause. V, J and clone size are taken as reported in that table, and D and trimming were inferred from the DNA itself. For this sample there are some 130,000 clones; roughly 80% appear just once. About 2.6% of the sample belongs to the ten largest clones.

This entry comes from a study of cytomegalovirus exposure and HLA in healthy donors (dated by TCRdb to the late 2010s). Context from the whole study: In an earlier analysis of approximately 640 of the donors, about 270 Gb of sequence data and roughly 100 million unique TCR beta sequences from approximately 180 million T cells were reported. An early release covering 500 to 750 HLA-typed donors comprised about 320 gigabases of sequencing data and around 86 million unique TCR sequences. Of the approximately 400 genotyped donors, about 80% fell in the genetic ancestry cluster associated with self-reported Caucasian donors. The aim of the study was to test whether cataloging public T cell receptors could identify signatures of past pathogen exposure. The study profiled the T cell repertoires of fewer than 850 subjects by immunosequencing and related them to cytomegalovirus serostatus. Besides the first cohort of some 670 subjects, a separate validation cohort made up of 120 different subjects was used. High-throughput TCR immunosequencing, statistical association of individual TCRs with disease status, and machine learning were combined to predict cytomegalovirus infection status. In a later analysis, previously published TCR beta repertoires from some 640 donors were re-analyzed and high-resolution HLA genotyping was added so that TCR occurrence patterns could be studied. Rather than drawing on any new phenotypic data, the later analysis identified candidate immune exposures from TCR beta sequences and the way those sequences occurred across donors. In an earlier analysis of 587 of the donors, high-throughput TCR beta sequencing was used to judge whether each TCR beta V gene segment behaved as functional or pseudogenic. Donor age, sex, ethnicity and CMV serostatus were compiled alongside the repertoire data. Genome-wide SNP genotypes for about three fifths of the roughly 670 donors were used in a later genetic analysis, which treated that subset as a discovery cohort. All discovery cohort repertoires had been generated on a single sequencing platform. HLA typing covered class I and class II loci at four-digit resolution. Typing coverage differed by locus: A, B, C, DRB1 and DQB1 were typed in about 620-630 donors, DQA1 in approximately 520, DPA1 in 600 to 610, and DPB1 in approximately 450. Roughly five DR-DQ haplotypes were handled as single units for association and clustering because linkage in the cohort was strong. Among a few hundred genotyped donors of the cohort, an average of approximately 240,000 unique TCR beta nucleotide sequences were sequenced per donor, roughly 20% of them non-productive.

The cohort consisted of 650 to 700 healthy bone marrow donors. Cohort members were all nominally healthy when sampled, although unrecorded immune exposures were likely present. The donor tested CMV seronegative, placing the donor among the 350 to 400 seronegative members of the cohort. Every donor gave a peripheral blood sample, and the peripheral blood mononuclear cells from that sample were used for TCR beta sequencing. Genomic DNA extraction from the blood cell samples was performed with the Qiagen DNeasy Blood Extraction Kit. Paper-wide results and their limitations: In a later analysis, HLA-associated TCR beta chains were found to be more clonally expanded and to have lower generation probabilities than equally common non-associated chains. Correlated functional status among segregating V segments might be attributable to linkage disequilibrium, but an unknown experimental factor could not be ruled out. According to a later genetic analysis, donors in an Asian-associated ancestry cluster had fewer N-insertions in productive TCRs than the approximately 670-donor mean. A group of highly shared sequence variants was considered likely to be a technical artifact of the sequencing pipeline. In this cohort, only TCR beta chains were sequenced, and detectable features were limited by the absence of alpha or paired-chain data. An association between a missense DCLRE1C variant and V-gene and J-gene trimming of TCR beta chains was found in a later genetic analysis and replicated in an independent cohort. The 87-base-pair reads could not distinguish some IMGT-functional V segments, including TRBV6-2 and TRBV6-3, so those segments were excluded. The study gave a list of some 150 TCR beta chains associated with cytomegalovirus. In vitro tests confirmed that a few of the cytomegalovirus-associated TCR beta chains recognize cytomegalovirus antigens. A later analysis reported that several top co-occurrence clusters appeared linked to parvovirus B19, influenza, CMV and Epstein-Barr virus. For the cohort, immune exposure information was limited to CMV serostatus. Because HLA typing was missing for some donors at each locus, association tests included only the typed subset. Presence/absence analyses assumed roughly uniform sequencing depth across donors, an assumption that may not hold. In a later analysis, 15,000 to 20,000 TCR beta sequences were associated with specific HLA alleles at a false discovery rate of 0.05. Because counts were too low, about 15 rarely observed V segments, including chromosome 9 orphons, were left out of the earlier analysis of 500 to 750 of the donors. In a later analysis, TCR association rates were found to vary across HLA loci, with the most associated TCRs seen for DRB1 alleles and the fewest for HLA-C alleles. When HLA alleles, especially DR and DQ, strongly co-occurred, attributing TCR associations to individual alleles was difficult. Most TCR sequences were seen in very few donors, while some public TCRs were found in many individuals. In both the original and validation cohorts, the classifier was reported to diagnose cytomegalovirus status with high specificity and sensitivity. A further reported finding was that TCR beta sequences accurately predicted the HLA-A and HLA-B alleles for most subjects in the first cohort. The authors suggested that the approach could potentially be generalized to other disease states and immunological phenotypes. In an earlier analysis of 450 to 750 of the donors, most TCR beta V segments appeared in productive rearrangements about 87% or about 30% of the time, broadly matching IMGT annotations. A later analysis found that most CMV-associated TCR beta chains appeared HLA-restricted, with HLA associations seemingly driven largely by CMV exposure.

The CDR3 holds 13 amino acids from the cysteine to the phenylalanine. This entry keeps only the CDR3 DNA: 39 bases, framed from base 1. After removal of 4 bases from V and 15 bases from J, the junction retains 8 bases not matched to a gene. Looking up the germline V gene yields CDR1 MNHNS and CDR2 SASEGT. The chain is encoded by TRBV6-1 joined to TRBJ2-1; TRBD2 lines up with 11 middle nucleotides. The material sequenced was PBMCs. The sequence derives from a man in his thirties or forties in good health and CMV-seronegative. The CDR3 here reads CASSGTILAGVFF. The DNA sequence follows: TGTGCCAGCAGTGGCACGATACTAGCGGGAGTGTTCTTC.